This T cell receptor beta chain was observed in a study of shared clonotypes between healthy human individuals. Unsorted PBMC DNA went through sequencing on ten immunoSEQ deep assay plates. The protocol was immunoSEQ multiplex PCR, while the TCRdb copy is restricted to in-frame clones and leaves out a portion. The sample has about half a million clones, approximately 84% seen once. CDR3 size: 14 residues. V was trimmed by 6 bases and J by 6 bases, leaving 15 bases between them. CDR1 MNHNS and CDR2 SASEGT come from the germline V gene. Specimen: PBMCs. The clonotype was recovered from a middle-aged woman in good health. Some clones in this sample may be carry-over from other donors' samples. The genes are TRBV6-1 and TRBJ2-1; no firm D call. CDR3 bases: TGTGCCAGCAGCGTCCTTGGGGTGGGCAATGAGCAGTTCTTC. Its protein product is CASSVLGVGNEQFF.